This T cell receptor (beta chain) emerged from a study of human T cells and chemical hapten exposure. This clonotype was seen many times. Its antigen is not identified. TCRdb reprocessed the RACE reads with MiXCR, giving one entry per CDR3 protein. Here the sample spans around 360,000 distinct CDR3 sequences, about 6% being singletons. Unmatched junction bases numbered 6, after V lost 5 bases and J lost 4 bases. Per the germline V gene, CDR1 is MNHEY and CDR2 is SVGAGI. The CDR3 loop spans 15 amino acids. Overall study results and limits: In comparison with controls, expanded TCRs gave rise to a significantly larger number of large CDR3 similarity clusters.

The sample's time point: patch test 2, 6 weeks after DPC sensitization. Treatment: therapeutic diphenylcyclopropenone sensitization with weekly scalp DPC. The study enrolled 18 to 70-year-old alopecia patients suitable for DPC. Sequences were derived from whole blood, sampled in connection with sensitization to the hapten diphenylcyclopropenone (DPC). The sequence was obtained from a woman between 18 and 29 years old with alopecia areata. Some clones in this sample may be carry-over from other donors' samples. The chain combines TRBV6-5 with TRBJ1-1, with TRBD1 matching over 11 bases. CDR3 amino acids: CASSRPGTGGTEAFF. CDR3 sequence (DNA): TGTGCCAGCAGTAGGCCTGGGACAGGGGGCACTGAAGCTTTCTTT.